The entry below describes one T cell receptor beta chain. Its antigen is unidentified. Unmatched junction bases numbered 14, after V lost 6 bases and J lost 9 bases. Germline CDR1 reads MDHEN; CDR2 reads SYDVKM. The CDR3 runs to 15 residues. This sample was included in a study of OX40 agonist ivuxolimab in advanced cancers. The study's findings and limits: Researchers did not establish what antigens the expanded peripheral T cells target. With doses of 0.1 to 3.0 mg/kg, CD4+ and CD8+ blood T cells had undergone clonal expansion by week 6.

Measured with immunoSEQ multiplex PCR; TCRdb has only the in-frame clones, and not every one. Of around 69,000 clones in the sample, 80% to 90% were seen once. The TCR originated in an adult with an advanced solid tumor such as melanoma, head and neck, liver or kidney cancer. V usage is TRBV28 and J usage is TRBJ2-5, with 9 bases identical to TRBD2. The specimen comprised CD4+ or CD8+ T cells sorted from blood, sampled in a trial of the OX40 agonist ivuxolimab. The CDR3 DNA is TGTGCCAGCAGCACCGGGACTAGCCGGTTGGGGGCCCAGTACTTC. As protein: CASSTGTSRLGAQYF.